The T cell receptor beta chain under discussion was sequenced for a study of CD4 T cells in relation to SARS-CoV-2 and coronaviruses. The data were produced by immunoSEQ multiplex PCR, yet TCRdb's version contains in-frame clones alone and is incomplete. The sample has about 59,000 clones, roughly 90% seen once. The unexposed donors gave CD4+ T cells in about 2010-2018, prior to COVID-19. V lost 2 bases, J lost 7 bases, and 12 bases stayed unmatched. The germline CDR1 and CDR2 sequences are MNHEY and SMNVEV (reference sequence). The CDR3 contains 17 residues. This TCR was recovered from a human donor in good health. The sequenced material came from memory CD4+ T cells from PBMCs. The V gene is TRBV27, the J gene TRBJ2-1; 9 bases line up with TRBD2. The CDR3 spells CASSLRSGTSFGNEQFF. CDR3 sequence (DNA): TGTGCCAGCAGTTTACGATCCGGGACTAGCTTCGGAAATGAGCAGTTCTTC.